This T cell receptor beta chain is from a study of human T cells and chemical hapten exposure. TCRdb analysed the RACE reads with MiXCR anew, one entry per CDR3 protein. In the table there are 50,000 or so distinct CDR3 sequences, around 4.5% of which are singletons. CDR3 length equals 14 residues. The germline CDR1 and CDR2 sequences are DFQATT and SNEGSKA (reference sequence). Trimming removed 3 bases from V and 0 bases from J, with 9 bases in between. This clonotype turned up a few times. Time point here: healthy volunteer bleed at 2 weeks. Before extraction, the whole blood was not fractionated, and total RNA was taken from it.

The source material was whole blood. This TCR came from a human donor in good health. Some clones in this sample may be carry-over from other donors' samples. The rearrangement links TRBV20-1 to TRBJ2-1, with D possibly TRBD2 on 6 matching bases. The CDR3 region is CSASSGSSYNEQFF. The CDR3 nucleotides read TGCAGTGCTAGTTCCGGGAGCTCCTACAATGAGCAGTTCTTC.